A selection of T cell receptor beta chains follows, all from one sample in a study of blood T cell repertoires in COVID-19. Generated by immunoSEQ multiplex PCR, the TCRdb table keeps only in-frame clones and is missing some. Of some 220,000 clones in the sample, roughly 84% were seen once. Sequencing was done on a sample of peripheral blood. These receptors originate from a man over 45 who had recovered from COVID-19. The CDR3 runs from the conserved cysteine through the conserved F or W. A D gene is named only where the DNA matches it firmly. Some rows mark clone size as missing; the rest say once, few, many or name a class of expanded clone.

J gene: TRBJ2-2
V gene: TRBV5-1
clone size: -
D gene: TRBD1
CDR3 DNA: TGCGCCAGCAGCTTGGGAGGGGGCGACACCGGGGAGCTGTTTTTT
CDR3 protein: CASSLGGGDTGELFF

J gene: TRBJ2-5
V gene: TRBV3-1/TRBV3-2
clone size: -
D gene: TRBD1
CDR3 DNA: TGTGCCAGCAGCCTCGCTGGGACAGGGACAGAGACCCAGTACTTC
CDR3 protein: CASSLAGTGTETQYF

J gene: TRBJ2-3
V gene: TRBV10-1
clone size: -
D gene: TRBD2
CDR3 DNA: TGCGCCAGCAGCCGGGACTACACAGATACGCAGTATTTT
CDR3 protein: CASSRDYTDTQYF

J gene: TRBJ2-1
V gene: TRBV5-5
clone size: -
D gene: TRBD2
CDR3 DNA: TGTGCCGGAAGGCCGGGACTAGCGGGAGGGCCGGGCAATGAGCAGTTCTTC
CDR3 protein: CAGRPGLAGGPGNEQFF

J gene: TRBJ2-1
V gene: TRBV7-9
clone size: -
D gene: TRBD2
CDR3 DNA: TGTGCCAGCACCACACGGATTAGCGGGGAGTTTGGGGGGAACAATGAGCAGTTCTTC
CDR3 protein: CASTTRISGEFGGNNEQFF

J gene: TRBJ1-4
V gene: TRBV11-2
clone size: -
D gene: TRBD1
CDR3 DNA: TGTGCCAGCAGCTTAGATTTGACAGGGGGAAATGAAAAACTGTTTTTT
CDR3 protein: CASSLDLTGGNEKLFF

J gene: TRBJ2-3
V gene: TRBV13
clone size: -
D gene: TRBD2
CDR3 DNA: TGTGCCAGCAGCTTAGGCCGAAAGGCTAGCGGGATGAGAGATACGCAGTATTTT
CDR3 protein: CASSLGRKASGMRDTQYF

J gene: TRBJ2-2
V gene: TRBV9
clone size: -
D gene: TRBD2
CDR3 DNA: TGTGCCAGCAGCCCAAACCCGGGGGGAACCGGGGAGCTGTTTTTT
CDR3 protein: CASSPNPGGTGELFF

J gene: TRBJ1-4
V gene: TRBV5-6
clone size: -
D gene: TRBD1
CDR3 DNA: TGTGCCAGCAGCAAGACAGGGGTAACTGAAAAACTGTTTTTT
CDR3 protein: CASSKTGVTEKLFF

J gene: TRBJ2-2
V gene: TRBV6-2/TRBV6-3
clone size: -
D gene: TRBD2
CDR3 DNA: TGTGCCAGCAGCTCCCGTGTAAGCGGGAGGACCGGGGAGCTGTTTTTT
CDR3 protein: CASSSRVSGRTGELFF

J gene: TRBJ2-3
V gene: TRBV24-1
clone size: -
D gene: -
CDR3 DNA: TGTGCCACCAGATCCGCCGGGGGGCAGAGAGATACGCAGTATTTT
CDR3 protein: CATRSAGGQRDTQYF

J gene: TRBJ2-1
V gene: TRBV6-5
clone size: -
D gene: -
CDR3 DNA: TGTGCCAGCAGGCCGGACTACTCCTCCTACAATGAGCAGTTCTTC
CDR3 protein: CASRPDYSSYNEQFF

J gene: TRBJ1-6
V gene: TRBV7-8
clone size: -
D gene: -
CDR3 DNA: TGTGCCAGCAGCCTTGTGGGGGCTGACTCACCCCTCCACTTT
CDR3 protein: CASSLVGADSPLHF

J gene: TRBJ2-3
V gene: TRBV10-1
clone size: -
D gene: -
CDR3 DNA: TGCGCCAGCAGTGCGGGAAGCCGAAGCACAGATACGCAGTATTTT
CDR3 protein: CASSAGSRSTDTQYF

J gene: TRBJ2-6
V gene: TRBV25-1
clone size: -
D gene: TRBD1
CDR3 DNA: TGTGCCAGCGGTACAGGGGGCACTGGGGCCAACGTCCTGACTTTC
CDR3 protein: CASGTGGTGANVLTF

J gene: TRBJ2-7
V gene: TRBV28
clone size: -
D gene: TRBD2
CDR3 DNA: TGTGCCAGCAGTCGCTCTAGCGGGATTTACGAGCAGTACTTC
CDR3 protein: CASSRSSGIYEQYF

J gene: TRBJ2-1
V gene: TRBV9
clone size: -
D gene: -
CDR3 DNA: TGTGCCAGCAGCCCCCAATCCTACAATGAGCAGTTCTTC
CDR3 protein: CASSPQSYNEQFF

J gene: TRBJ1-1
V gene: TRBV10-2
clone size: few
D gene: -
CDR3 DNA: TGCGCCAGCAGTTGGGAGGTTTTAAGGACTGAAGCTTTCTTT
CDR3 protein: CASSWEVLRTEAFF